This record looks at one TCR beta chain sequence and its context. Assay: immunoSEQ multiplex PCR; the TCRdb copy retains only in-frame clones and omits some. The sample shows 250,000 to 400,000 clones, 85% to 90% of them seen only once. This sample is part of a study of blood T cell repertoires in COVID-19. Overall study: Material from acute and convalescent COVID-19 was sourced from the United States, Italy and Spain. Nucleic acid was either cDNA or gDNA, and it came from T cells, B-cell-depleted T cells, or PBMCs.

This CDR3 has 13 amino acids. Trimming left V 5 bases short and J 7 bases short, with 12 bases between. Germline lookup yields CDR1 MNHEY and CDR2 SMNVEV (reference sequence). The sequence derives from a woman aged 25 to 39 with COVID-19, enrolled during active disease. Sequenced input: peripheral blood. The chain carries TRBV27 and TRBJ2-1; perhaps TRBD1 as D (6 bases). The CDR3 DNA sequence: TGTGCCAGCAGTCACAGGGTGGGTAATGAGCAGTTCTTC. Its protein is CASSHRVGNEQFF.